This is a list of T cell receptor beta chains from one sample in a study of T cells in Graves' hyperthyroidism and ophthalmopathy. TCRdb called the multiplex PCR reads again in MiXCR, with one record for every CDR3 protein. This sample has hundreds of thousands of distinct CDR3 sequences; 45% occur once, and the top ten carry more than 7%. Sequencing was done on a sample of peripheral blood or thyroid tissue (not recorded which). These receptors came from an adult man with Graves' disease, either hyperthyroidism or ophthalmopathy (not recorded which). Each CDR3 is given with its conserved first and last residue. Each record gives: J gene, clone size, CDR3 length, V gene, D gene, CDR3 DNA, CDR3 protein. D genes are given only for firm matches. Expanded clones get a size class; other rows say once, few or many, or leave the size out.

J gene: TRBJ1-3; clone size: few; CDR3 length: 16; V gene: TRBV6-5; D gene: NA; CDR3 DNA: TGTGCCAGCAGTTACGGGGCAGCCACCTCTGGAAACACCATATATTTT; CDR3 protein: CASSYGAATSGNTIYF
J gene: TRBJ2-7; clone size: NA; CDR3 length: 12; V gene: TRBV7-9; D gene: NA; CDR3 DNA: TGTGCCAGCAGTGAATCCATGGGCGAGCAGTACTTC; CDR3 protein: CASSESMGEQYF
J gene: TRBJ2-2; clone size: NA; CDR3 length: 13; V gene: TRBV24-1; D gene: NA; CDR3 DNA: TGTGCCACCAGTGACCCCTCGGACAGGGAGCTGTTTTTT; CDR3 protein: CATSDPSDRELFF
J gene: TRBJ1-3; clone size: NA; CDR3 length: 15; V gene: TRBV10-3; D gene: NA; CDR3 DNA: TGTGCCAGCAGTTTATCGAAGCAGGGAGGAAACACCATATATTTT; CDR3 protein: CASSLSKQGGNTIYF
J gene: TRBJ2-7; clone size: many; CDR3 length: 13; V gene: TRBV7-2; D gene: NA; CDR3 DNA: TGTGCCAGCAGCCGACAGGAGGCCTACGAGCAGTACTTC; CDR3 protein: CASSRQEAYEQYF
J gene: TRBJ1-2; clone size: NA; CDR3 length: 15; V gene: TRBV10-3; D gene: TRBD1; CDR3 DNA: TGTGCCATCAGTGACCCAGTGACAGGGATAGATGGCTACACCTTC; CDR3 protein: CAISDPVTGIDGYTF
J gene: TRBJ2-7; clone size: many; CDR3 length: 15; V gene: TRBV7-6; D gene: TRBD2; CDR3 DNA: TGTGCCAGCAGCTCCCCGACTAGCGGGAGAGGTGAGCAGTACTTC; CDR3 protein: CASSSPTSGRGEQYF
J gene: TRBJ2-7; clone size: NA; CDR3 length: 15; V gene: TRBV7-8; D gene: TRBD1; CDR3 DNA: TGTGCCAGCAGCGAGGGACAGGGAATCTCCTACGAGCAGTACTTC; CDR3 protein: CASSEGQGISYEQYF
J gene: TRBJ1-1; clone size: many; CDR3 length: 13; V gene: TRBV7-6; D gene: TRBD1; CDR3 DNA: TGTGCCAGCAGCTTAGGGGGGACAGCCGAAGCTTTCTTT; CDR3 protein: CASSLGGTAEAFF
J gene: TRBJ2-2; clone size: NA; CDR3 length: 10; V gene: TRBV10-3; D gene: NA; CDR3 DNA: NA; CDR3 protein: CAISLGSCFF
J gene: TRBJ2-7; clone size: once; CDR3 length: 16; V gene: TRBV10-3; D gene: TRBD2; CDR3 DNA: TGTGCCATCAGTGGTGAGGGGACTAGCGGGAGCTACGAGCAGTACTTC; CDR3 protein: CAISGEGTSGSYEQYF
J gene: TRBJ2-5; clone size: NA; CDR3 length: 15; V gene: TRBV10-3; D gene: TRBD1; CDR3 DNA: TGTGCCATCAGTCGGGACAGGGTTGATCAAGAGACCCAGTACTTC; CDR3 protein: CAISRDRVDQETQYF
J gene: TRBJ1-5; clone size: NA; CDR3 length: 14; V gene: TRBV27; D gene: NA; CDR3 DNA: TGTGCCAGCAGTTTAAACAGATACAATCAGCCCCAGCATTTT; CDR3 protein: CASSLNRYNQPQHF
J gene: TRBJ1-1; clone size: NA; CDR3 length: 14; V gene: TRBV20-1; D gene: NA; CDR3 DNA: TGCAGTGCTTATCAACTGACAGGGAACACTGAAGCTTTCTTT; CDR3 protein: CSAYQLTGNTEAFF
J gene: TRBJ1-1; clone size: NA; CDR3 length: 15; V gene: TRBV7-9; D gene: NA; CDR3 DNA: TGTGCCAGCAGCTTAGTAACGCCAGGGGTTTCTGAAGCTTTCTTT; CDR3 protein: CASSLVTPGVSEAFF
J gene: TRBJ1-2; clone size: once; CDR3 length: 15; V gene: TRBV11-1; D gene: NA; CDR3 DNA: TGCGCCAGCAGCTATACCGGGACACGCGAATCCGGCTACACCTTC; CDR3 protein: CASSYTGTRESGYTF
J gene: TRBJ2-5; clone size: few; CDR3 length: 15; V gene: TRBV7-2; D gene: TRBD2; CDR3 DNA: TGTGCCAGCAGCTTAGAAATAGCGGGAGTAGAGACCCAGTACTTC; CDR3 protein: CASSLEIAGVETQYF
J gene: TRBJ1-3; clone size: NA; CDR3 length: 15; V gene: TRBV10-3; D gene: NA; CDR3 DNA: TGTGCCATCAGTGAGTCAACAGACTATGGCTACACCATATATTTT; CDR3 protein: CAISESTDYGYTIYF
J gene: TRBJ1-4; clone size: NA; CDR3 length: 13; V gene: TRBV29-1; D gene: NA; CDR3 DNA: TGCAGCGTAGCTGGGGGGGCCGGGGAAAAACTGTTTTTT; CDR3 protein: CSVAGGAGEKLFF
J gene: TRBJ1-6; clone size: few; CDR3 length: 16; V gene: TRBV7-8; D gene: NA; CDR3 DNA: TGCGCCAGCAGCCAAGATTTTCCAGGACAGAATTCACCCCTCCACTTT; CDR3 protein: CASSQDFPGQNSPLHF
J gene: TRBJ1-3; clone size: few; CDR3 length: 16; V gene: TRBV12-3/TRBV12-4; D gene: TRBD1; CDR3 DNA: TGTGCCAGCAGCCAACCGACAGGGGATCCTGGAAACACCATATATTTT; CDR3 protein: CASSQPTGDPGNTIYF
J gene: TRBJ1-2; clone size: NA; CDR3 length: 14; V gene: TRBV2; D gene: NA; CDR3 DNA: TGTGCCAGCACCCTCTCCGGGGCAGGGAAAGAATACACCTTC; CDR3 protein: CASTLSGAGKEYTF
J gene: TRBJ1-5; clone size: NA; CDR3 length: 16; V gene: TRBV19; D gene: TRBD1; CDR3 DNA: TGTGCCAGTAGACTAACCGGACAGGTCGCCAATCAGCCCCAGCATTTT; CDR3 protein: CASRLTGQVANQPQHF
J gene: TRBJ1-1; clone size: many; CDR3 length: 16; V gene: TRBV15; D gene: NA; CDR3 DNA: TGTGCCACCAGCAGAGTTGGACAGAACCATACTCGTGAAGCTTTCTTT; CDR3 protein: CATSRVGQNHTREAFF
J gene: TRBJ1-2; clone size: NA; CDR3 length: 15; V gene: TRBV7-9; D gene: NA; CDR3 DNA: TGTGCCAGCAGCTTGGGACTCCCTTTTAACTATGGCTACACCTTC; CDR3 protein: CASSLGLPFNYGYTF
J gene: TRBJ2-7; clone size: many; CDR3 length: 13; V gene: TRBV7-2; D gene: NA; CDR3 DNA: TGTGCCAGCAGCTTGGGACCGGCGGGGGAGCAGTACTTC; CDR3 protein: CASSLGPAGEQYF
J gene: TRBJ1-1; clone size: many; CDR3 length: 11; V gene: TRBV25-1; D gene: NA; CDR3 DNA: TGTGCCAGCAGTGCATGGAGTGAAGCTTTCTTT; CDR3 protein: CASSAWSEAFF
J gene: TRBJ2-5; clone size: few; CDR3 length: 14; V gene: TRBV5-1; D gene: TRBD2; CDR3 DNA: TGCGCCAGCAGCACCGGACTAGGTCAAGAGACCCAGTACTTC; CDR3 protein: CASSTGLGQETQYF
J gene: TRBJ2-5; clone size: NA; CDR3 length: 16; V gene: TRBV7-6; D gene: NA; CDR3 DNA: TGTGCCAGCAGCCCCCGGGTCTCCAACCCCCAAGAGACCCAGTACTTC; CDR3 protein: CASSPRVSNPQETQYF
J gene: TRBJ1-1; clone size: NA; CDR3 length: 17; V gene: TRBV10-2; D gene: TRBD1; CDR3 DNA: TGCGCCAGCAGTGACTCAGGTGGACAGGGGGTGAACACTGAAGCTTTCTTT; CDR3 protein: CASSDSGGQGVNTEAFF
J gene: TRBJ2-5; clone size: NA; CDR3 length: 15; V gene: TRBV5-1; D gene: TRBD2; CDR3 DNA: TGCGCCAGCAGCTCCGGGACTATCCGTGAAGAGACCCAGTACTTC; CDR3 protein: CASSSGTIREETQYF
J gene: TRBJ2-5; clone size: NA; CDR3 length: 14; V gene: TRBV7-3; D gene: TRBD2; CDR3 DNA: TGTGCCAGCAGCCGCACTAGCGGCCGGGATACCCAGTACTTC; CDR3 protein: CASSRTSGRDTQYF
J gene: TRBJ1-6; clone size: few; CDR3 length: 14; V gene: TRBV20-1; D gene: NA; CDR3 DNA: TGCAGTGCTAGAGAACAAGGGGTAAATTCACCCCTCCACTTT; CDR3 protein: CSAREQGVNSPLHF
J gene: TRBJ1-1; clone size: NA; CDR3 length: 14; V gene: TRBV6-1; D gene: TRBD1; CDR3 DNA: TGTGCCAGCAGTGGGCCGACAGGGGGCGCAGAAGCTTTCTTT; CDR3 protein: CASSGPTGGAEAFF
J gene: TRBJ1-4; clone size: NA; CDR3 length: 14; V gene: TRBV25-1; D gene: TRBD1; CDR3 DNA: TGTGCCAGCAGTTCCGGACAGGAGGCTGAAAAACTGTTTTTT; CDR3 protein: CASSSGQEAEKLFF
J gene: TRBJ2-7; clone size: NA; CDR3 length: 16; V gene: TRBV9; D gene: NA; CDR3 DNA: TGTGCCAGCAGCGTAGATCACTCCACCTTCGCCTACGAGCAGTACTTC; CDR3 protein: CASSVDHSTFAYEQYF
J gene: TRBJ2-7; clone size: few; CDR3 length: 17; V gene: TRBV9; D gene: NA; CDR3 DNA: TGTGCCAGCAGCTCCAGCGGGCCGGAAGGGCGGTTGGACGAGCAGTACTTC; CDR3 protein: CASSSSGPEGRLDEQYF
J gene: TRBJ1-4; clone size: NA; CDR3 length: 13; V gene: TRBV2; D gene: TRBD1; CDR3 DNA: TGTGCCAGCAGTGAAAGACAGGGGGAAAAACTGTTTTTT; CDR3 protein: CASSERQGEKLFF